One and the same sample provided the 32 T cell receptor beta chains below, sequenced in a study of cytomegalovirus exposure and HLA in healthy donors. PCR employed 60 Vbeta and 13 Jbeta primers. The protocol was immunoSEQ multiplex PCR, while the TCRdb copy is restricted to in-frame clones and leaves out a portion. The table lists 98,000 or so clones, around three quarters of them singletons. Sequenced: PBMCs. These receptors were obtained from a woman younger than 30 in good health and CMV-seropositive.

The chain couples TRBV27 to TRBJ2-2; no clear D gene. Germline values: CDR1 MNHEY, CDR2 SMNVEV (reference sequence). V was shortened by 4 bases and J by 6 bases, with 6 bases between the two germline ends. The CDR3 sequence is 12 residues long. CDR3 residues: CASSSLAGELFF. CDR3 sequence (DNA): TGTGCCAGCAGTTCCCTAGCCGGGGAGCTGTTTTTT.

CDR3 sequence: CAWTQGADTQYF. The CDR3 coding sequence is TGTGCCTGGACCCAGGGGGCAGATACGCAGTATTTT. The V and J genes are TRBV30 and TRBJ2-3; 7 bases agree with TRBD1. After removal of 4 bases from V and 4 bases from J, the junction contained 2 bases not matched to a gene. This CDR3 has 12 residues. Germline V gives CDR1 GTSNPN, CDR2 SVGIG (reference sequence).

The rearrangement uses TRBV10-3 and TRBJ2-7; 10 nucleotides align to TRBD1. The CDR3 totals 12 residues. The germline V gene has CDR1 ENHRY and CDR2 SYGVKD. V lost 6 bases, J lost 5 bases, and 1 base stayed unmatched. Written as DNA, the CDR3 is TGTGCCATCAGCGGGACAGGGGACGAGCAGTACTTC. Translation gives CAISGTGDEQYF.

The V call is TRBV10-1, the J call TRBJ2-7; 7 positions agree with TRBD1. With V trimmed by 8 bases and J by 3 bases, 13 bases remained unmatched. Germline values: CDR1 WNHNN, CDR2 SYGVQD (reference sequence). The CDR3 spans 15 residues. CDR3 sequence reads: CASGHRGPPIYEQYF. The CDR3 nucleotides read TGCGCCAGCGGACATAGGGGGCCTCCTATCTACGAGCAGTACTTC.

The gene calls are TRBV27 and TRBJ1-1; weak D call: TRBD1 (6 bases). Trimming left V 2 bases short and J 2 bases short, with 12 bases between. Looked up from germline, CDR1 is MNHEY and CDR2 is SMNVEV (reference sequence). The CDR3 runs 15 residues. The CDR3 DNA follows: TGTGCCAGCAGTTTAGCCCCGACAGGAAACACTGAAGCTTTCTTT. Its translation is CASSLAPTGNTEAFF.

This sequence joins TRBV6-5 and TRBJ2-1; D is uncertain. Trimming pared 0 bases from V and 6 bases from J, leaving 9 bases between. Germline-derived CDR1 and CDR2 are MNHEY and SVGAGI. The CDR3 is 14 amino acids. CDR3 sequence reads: CASSYSKSSNEQFF. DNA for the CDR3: TGTGCCAGCAGTTACTCGAAAAGCTCCAATGAGCAGTTCTTC.

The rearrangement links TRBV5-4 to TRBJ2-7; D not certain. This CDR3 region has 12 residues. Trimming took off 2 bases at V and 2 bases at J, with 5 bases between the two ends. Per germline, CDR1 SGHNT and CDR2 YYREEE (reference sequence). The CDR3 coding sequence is TGTGCCAGCAGCTTAGACACCTACGAGCAGTACTTC. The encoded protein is CASSLDTYEQYF. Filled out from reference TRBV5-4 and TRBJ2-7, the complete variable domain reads ETGVTQSPTHLIKTRGQQVTLRCSSQSGHNTVSWYQQALGQGPQFIFQYYREEENGRGNFPPRFSGLQFPNYSSELNVNALELDDSALYLCASSLDTYEQYFGPGTRLTVT.

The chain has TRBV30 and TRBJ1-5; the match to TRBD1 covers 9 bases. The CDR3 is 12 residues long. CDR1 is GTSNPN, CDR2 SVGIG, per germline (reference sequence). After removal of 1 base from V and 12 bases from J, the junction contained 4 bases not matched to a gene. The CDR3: CAWSEPGQGQHF. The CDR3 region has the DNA TGTGCCTGGAGTGAGCCGGGACAGGGCCAGCATTTT.

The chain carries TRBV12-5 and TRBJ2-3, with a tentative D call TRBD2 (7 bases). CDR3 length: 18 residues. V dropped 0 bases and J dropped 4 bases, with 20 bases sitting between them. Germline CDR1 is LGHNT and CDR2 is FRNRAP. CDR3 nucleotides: TGTGCTAGTGGTTTGGTCTTCTTGACTAGCCAGGGGTCAGATACGCAGTATTTT. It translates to CASGLVFLTSQGSDTQYF.

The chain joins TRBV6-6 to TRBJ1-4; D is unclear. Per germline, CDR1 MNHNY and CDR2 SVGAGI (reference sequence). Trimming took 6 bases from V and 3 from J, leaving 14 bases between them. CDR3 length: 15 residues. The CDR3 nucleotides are TGTGCCAGCAGCCTCAATGGCGGCCCTAATGAAAAACTGTTTTTT. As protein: CASSLNGGPNEKLFF.

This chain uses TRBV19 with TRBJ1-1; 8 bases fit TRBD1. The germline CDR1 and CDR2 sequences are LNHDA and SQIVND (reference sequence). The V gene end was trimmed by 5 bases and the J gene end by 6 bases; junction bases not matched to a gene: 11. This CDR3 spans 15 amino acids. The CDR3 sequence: CASSRRGQAIPEAFF. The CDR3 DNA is TGTGCCAGTAGTCGTAGGGGACAGGCGATTCCTGAAGCTTTCTTT.

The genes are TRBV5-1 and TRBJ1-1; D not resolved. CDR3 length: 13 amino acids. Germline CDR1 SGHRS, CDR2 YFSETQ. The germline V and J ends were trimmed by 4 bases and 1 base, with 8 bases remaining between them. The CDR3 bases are TGCGCCAGCAGCGTACAGTCGAACACTGAAGCTTTCTTT. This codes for CASSVQSNTEAFF.

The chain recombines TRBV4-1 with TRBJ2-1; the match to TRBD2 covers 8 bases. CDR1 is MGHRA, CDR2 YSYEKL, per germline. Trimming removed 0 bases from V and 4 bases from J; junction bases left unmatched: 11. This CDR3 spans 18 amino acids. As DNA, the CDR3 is TGCGCCAGCAGCCAAGATTACTGGCTAGCGGGTGTATACAATGAGCAGTTCTTC. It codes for CASSQDYWLAGVYNEQFF.

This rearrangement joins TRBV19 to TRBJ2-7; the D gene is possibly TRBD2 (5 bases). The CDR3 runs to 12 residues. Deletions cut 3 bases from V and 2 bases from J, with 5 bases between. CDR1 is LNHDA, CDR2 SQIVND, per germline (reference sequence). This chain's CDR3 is CASSIGTYEQYF. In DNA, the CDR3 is TGTGCCAGTAGTATCGGGACCTACGAGCAGTACTTC.

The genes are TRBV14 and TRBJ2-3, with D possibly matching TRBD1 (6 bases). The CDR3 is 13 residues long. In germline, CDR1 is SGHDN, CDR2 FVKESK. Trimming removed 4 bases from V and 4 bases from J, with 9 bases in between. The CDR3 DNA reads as TGTGCCAGCAGCCTCAGGGGCTCAGATACGCAGTATTTT. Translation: CASSLRGSDTQYF.

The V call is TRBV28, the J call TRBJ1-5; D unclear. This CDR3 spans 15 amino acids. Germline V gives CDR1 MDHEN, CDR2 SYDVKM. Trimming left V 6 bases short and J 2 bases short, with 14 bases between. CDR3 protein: CASSPLNSRNQPQHF. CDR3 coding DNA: TGTGCCAGCAGCCCCCTTAACAGCCGCAATCAGCCCCAGCATTTT. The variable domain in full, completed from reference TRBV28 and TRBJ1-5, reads DVKVTQSSRYLVKRTGEKVFLECVQDMDHENMFWYRQDPGLGLRLIYFSYDVKMKEKGDIPEGYSVSREKKERFSLILESASTNQTSMYLCASSPLNSRNQPQHFGDGTRLSIL.

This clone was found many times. The CDR3 nucleotides are TGTGCCAGCGGGGGCGCCACAGATACGCAGTATTTT. Translated: CASGGATDTQYF. This rearrangement joins TRBV7-9 to TRBJ2-3; D possibly corresponds to TRBD1 (6 bases). The V end was cut by 8 bases, the J end by 2 bases, with 8 bases between. CDR1 is SEHNR, CDR2 FQNEAQ, per germline (reference sequence). CDR3 size: 12 residues.

The CDR3 reads CASSLGGGVNTDTQYF. The CDR3 DNA is TGTGCCAGCAGCTTAGGCGGCGGGGTGAACACAGATACGCAGTATTTT. The rearrangement uses TRBV7-2 and TRBJ2-3, with D possibly TRBD2 on 6 matching bases. The V gene lost 1 base and the J gene lost 2 bases, with 13 bases spanning the gap. The germline V gene encodes CDR1 SGHTA and CDR2 FQGNSA. This CDR3 has 16 amino acids.

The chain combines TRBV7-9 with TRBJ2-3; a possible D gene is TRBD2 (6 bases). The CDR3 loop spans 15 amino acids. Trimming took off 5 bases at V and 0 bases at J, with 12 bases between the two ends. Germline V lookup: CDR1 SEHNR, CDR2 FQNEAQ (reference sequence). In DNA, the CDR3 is TGTGCCAGCAGCCTCCCTAGCGAGAGCACAGATACGCAGTATTTT. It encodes CASSLPSESTDTQYF.

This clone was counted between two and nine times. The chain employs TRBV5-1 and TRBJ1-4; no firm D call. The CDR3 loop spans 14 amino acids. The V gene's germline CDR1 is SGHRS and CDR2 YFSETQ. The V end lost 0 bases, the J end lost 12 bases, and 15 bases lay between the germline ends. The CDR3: CASSLVVKTGELFF. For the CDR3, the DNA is TGCGCCAGCAGCTTGGTGGTTAAAACTGGAGAACTGTTTTTT.

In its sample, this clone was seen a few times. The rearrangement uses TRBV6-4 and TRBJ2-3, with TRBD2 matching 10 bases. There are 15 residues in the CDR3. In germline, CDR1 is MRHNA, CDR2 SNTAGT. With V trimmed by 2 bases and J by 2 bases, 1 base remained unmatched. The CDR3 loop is CASSDGTSDTDTQYF. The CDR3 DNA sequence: TGTGCCAGCAGTGACGGGACTAGCGACACAGATACGCAGTATTTT.

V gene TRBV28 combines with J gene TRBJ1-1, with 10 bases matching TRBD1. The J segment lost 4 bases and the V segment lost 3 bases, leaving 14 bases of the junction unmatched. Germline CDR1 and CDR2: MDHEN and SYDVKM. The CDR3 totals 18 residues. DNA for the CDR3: TGTGCCAGCAGTTTGGGAAAAACACCGGGACAGGGGCTCACTGAAGCTTTCTTT. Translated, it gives CASSLGKTPGQGLTEAFF.

Here the CDR3 reads CASSFVRATYNEQFF. CDR3 DNA sequence: TGTGCCAGCAGCTTTGTGCGGGCGACCTACAATGAGCAGTTCTTC. The chain joins TRBV5-8 to TRBJ2-1; tentatively, D is TRBD2 (5 bases). This CDR3 comprises 15 residues. CDR1 is SGHTS and CDR2 is YDEGEE in the germline V gene. Trimming removed 2 bases from V and 2 bases from J, with 11 bases in between.

The CDR3 loop is CASSGWTGVSYEQYF. Written as DNA, the CDR3 is TGTGCCAGCAGTGGTTGGACAGGGGTCTCCTACGAGCAGTACTTC. The J gene is TRBJ2-7, the V gene TRBV6-1; TRBD1 agrees at 9 bases. The CDR3 is 15 residues long. Trimming at V came to 4 bases and at J to 0 bases, leaving 4 bases not matched to a gene. Germline assignment: CDR1 MNHNS and CDR2 SASEGT.

CDR3 nucleotides: TGTGCCTGGACACGGGTCCAAGAGACCCAGTACTTC. Translating gives CAWTRVQETQYF. The chain has TRBV30 and TRBJ2-5; D is ambiguous. Trimming took 4 bases from V and 1 from J, leaving 7 bases between them. The CDR3 loop spans 12 amino acids. CDR1 and CDR2 from the germline V gene are GTSNPN and SVGIG (reference sequence).

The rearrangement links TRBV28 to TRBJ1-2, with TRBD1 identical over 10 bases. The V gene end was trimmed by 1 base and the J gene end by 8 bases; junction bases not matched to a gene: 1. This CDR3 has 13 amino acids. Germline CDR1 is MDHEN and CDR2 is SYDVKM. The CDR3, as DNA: TGTGCCAGCAGTTTATCGACAGGGGGCGGCTACACCTTC. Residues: CASSLSTGGGYTF.

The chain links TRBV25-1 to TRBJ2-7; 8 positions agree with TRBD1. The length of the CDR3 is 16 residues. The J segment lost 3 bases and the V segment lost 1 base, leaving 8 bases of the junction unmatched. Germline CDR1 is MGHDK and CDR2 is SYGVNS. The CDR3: CASSESARGPLYEQYF. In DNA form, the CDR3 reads TGTGCCAGCAGTGAATCGGCCAGGGGGCCTCTCTACGAGCAGTACTTC.

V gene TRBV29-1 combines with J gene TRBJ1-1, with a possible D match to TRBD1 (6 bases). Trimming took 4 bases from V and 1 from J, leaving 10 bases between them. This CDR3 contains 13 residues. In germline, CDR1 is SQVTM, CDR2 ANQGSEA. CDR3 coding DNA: TGCAGCGTTGTTTTACAGGGGAACACTGAAGCTTTCTTT. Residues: CSVVLQGNTEAFF.

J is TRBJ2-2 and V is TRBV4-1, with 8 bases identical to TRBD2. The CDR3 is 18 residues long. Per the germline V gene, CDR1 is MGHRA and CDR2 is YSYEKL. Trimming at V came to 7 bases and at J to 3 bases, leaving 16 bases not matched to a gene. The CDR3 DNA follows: TGCGCCAGCACCCCCGGTAGCGGGGCCCGCAGAGACACCGGGGAGCTGTTTTTT. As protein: CASTPGSGARRDTGELFF.

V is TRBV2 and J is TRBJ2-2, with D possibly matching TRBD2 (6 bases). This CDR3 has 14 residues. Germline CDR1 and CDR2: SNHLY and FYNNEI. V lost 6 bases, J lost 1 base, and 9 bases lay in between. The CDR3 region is CASRAGGNTGELFF. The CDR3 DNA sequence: TGTGCCAGCAGGGCCGGGGGGAACACCGGGGAGCTGTTTTTT.

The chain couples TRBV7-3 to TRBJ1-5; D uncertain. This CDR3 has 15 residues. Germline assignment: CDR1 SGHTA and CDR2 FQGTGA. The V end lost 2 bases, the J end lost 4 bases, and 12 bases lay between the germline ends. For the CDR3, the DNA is TGTGCCAGCAGCTTACCGGGAGTGAGAAATCAGCCCCAGCATTTT. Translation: CASSLPGVRNQPQHF.

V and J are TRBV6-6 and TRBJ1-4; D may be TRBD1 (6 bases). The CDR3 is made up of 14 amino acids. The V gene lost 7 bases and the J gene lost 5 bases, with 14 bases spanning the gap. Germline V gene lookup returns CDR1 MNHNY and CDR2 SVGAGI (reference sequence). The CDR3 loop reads CASISGGTNEKLFF. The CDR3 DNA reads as TGTGCCAGCATCTCGGGGGGGACAAATGAAAAACTGTTTTTT.